The rows below give T cell receptor beta chains drawn from one sample of a study of blood T cells in healthy people across ages. TCRdb redid the calling of the 5' RACE reads with MiXCR, one entry per CDR3 protein. The repertoire holds roughly 1.7 million distinct CDR3 sequences, with about 31% as singletons. What was sequenced was blood. These receptors originate from a woman aged 25-40 years in good health. The CDR3 runs from the conserved cysteine through the conserved F or W. A D gene is named only where the DNA matches it firmly. For some rows the clone size is stated as once, few or many, or as a class when expanded; others skip it.

CDR3aa: CSASEQREGTEAFF; CDR3nt: TGCAGTGCTAGCGAGCAGAGGGAGGGGACTGAAGCTTTCTTT; abundance: few; j_gene: TRBJ1-1; v_gene: TRBV20-1; d_gene: .
CDR3aa: CASSFGGGGAYTQYF; CDR3nt: TGTGCCAGCAGCTTTGGGGGCGGGGGGGCCTATACGCAGTATTTT; abundance: few; j_gene: TRBJ2-3; v_gene: TRBV7-3; d_gene: TRBD2
CDR3aa: CASSQTGVGEQFF; CDR3nt: TGTGCCAGCAGCCAGACAGGGGTGGGAGAGCAGTTCTTC; abundance: .; j_gene: TRBJ2-1; v_gene: TRBV3-1; d_gene: TRBD1
CDR3aa: CASSLRYGRKDDYEQYF; CDR3nt: TGTGCCAGCAGCTTACGTTACGGGAGAAAAGACGACTACGAGCAGTACTTC; abundance: .; j_gene: TRBJ2-7; v_gene: TRBV7-3; d_gene: .
CDR3aa: CASSYSQYQETQYF; CDR3nt: TGTGCCAGCAGTTACTCACAGTACCAAGAGACCCAGTACTTC; abundance: .; j_gene: TRBJ2-5; v_gene: TRBV6-5; d_gene: .
CDR3aa: CASSLREGVGNEQFF; CDR3nt: TGTGCCAGCAGCTTAAGGGAGGGGGTAGGTAATGAGCAGTTCTTC; abundance: .; j_gene: TRBJ2-1; v_gene: TRBV7-3; d_gene: .
CDR3aa: CSASDNRGHNSPLHF; CDR3nt: TGCAGTGCTAGCGACAACAGGGGACATAATTCACCCCTCCACTTT; abundance: .; j_gene: TRBJ1-6; v_gene: TRBV20-1; d_gene: TRBD1
CDR3aa: CASSQNRDILRGETQYF; CDR3nt: TGTGCCAGCAGTCAAAACCGGGACATACTCCGCGGGGAGACCCAGTACTTC; abundance: few; j_gene: TRBJ2-5; v_gene: TRBV12-3/TRBV12-4; d_gene: .
CDR3aa: CSARKGHGGDTQYF; CDR3nt: TGCAGTGCTAGAAAGGGCCATGGGGGAGATACGCAGTATTTT; abundance: .; j_gene: TRBJ2-3; v_gene: TRBV20-1; d_gene: .
CDR3aa: CASSSTADLNTEASF; CDR3nt: TGTGCCAGCAGCTCAACGGCGGATCTGAACACTGAAGCTTCCTTT; abundance: few; j_gene: TRBJ1-1; v_gene: TRBV7-3; d_gene: .
CDR3aa: CSARETGVLETQYF; CDR3nt: TGCAGTGCTAGGGAAACAGGGGTTTTGGAGACCCAGTACTTC; abundance: .; j_gene: TRBJ2-5; v_gene: TRBV20-1; d_gene: TRBD1
CDR3aa: CSASTGIGREAFF; CDR3nt: TGCAGTGCTAGTACAGGAATAGGTCGAGAAGCTTTCTTT; abundance: .; j_gene: TRBJ1-1; v_gene: TRBV20-1; d_gene: .
CDR3aa: CSARDGGEEQFF; CDR3nt: TGCAGTGCTAGAGATGGGGGGGAAGAGCAGTTCTTC; abundance: .; j_gene: TRBJ2-1; v_gene: TRBV20-1; d_gene: TRBD2
CDR3aa: CATSDRSRGETQYF; CDR3nt: TGTGCCACCAGTGATAGGTCCAGGGGCGAGACCCAGTACTTC; abundance: few; j_gene: TRBJ2-5; v_gene: TRBV24-1; d_gene: .
CDR3aa: CASRGTSGGAFYEQYF; CDR3nt: TGTGCCAGCAGAGGGACTAGCGGGGGGGCCTTCTACGAGCAGTATTTC; abundance: .; j_gene: TRBJ2-7; v_gene: TRBV28; d_gene: TRBD2
CDR3aa: CSVVGGAETQYF; CDR3nt: TGCAGCGTTGTTGGGGGCGCAGAGACCCAGTACTTC; abundance: many; j_gene: TRBJ2-5; v_gene: TRBV29-1; d_gene: .
CDR3aa: CASSRDSLTTGELFF; CDR3nt: TGTGCCAGCAGCCGGGACAGCCTTACGACCGGGGAGCTGTTTTTT; abundance: .; j_gene: TRBJ2-2; v_gene: TRBV3-1; d_gene: TRBD1
CDR3aa: CSVASGSSYEQYF; CDR3nt: TGCAGCGTTGCTAGCGGGAGCTCCTACGAGCAGTACTTC; abundance: many; j_gene: TRBJ2-7; v_gene: TRBV29-1; d_gene: TRBD2
CDR3aa: CAISVSRENTEAFF; CDR3nt: TGTGCCATCAGTGTCAGCCGTGAGAACACTGAAGCTTTCTTT; abundance: few; j_gene: TRBJ1-1; v_gene: TRBV10-3; d_gene: .
CDR3aa: CSVEVGSGYTF; CDR3nt: TGCAGCGTTGAGGTGGGAAGTGGCTACACCTTC; abundance: many; j_gene: TRBJ1-2; v_gene: TRBV29-1; d_gene: .
CDR3aa: CSLFDNRISGSQYF; CDR3nt: TGCAGCCTCTTCGACAATCGGATCTCAGGTTCCCAGTACTTC; abundance: .; j_gene: TRBJ2-5; v_gene: TRBV20-1; d_gene: .
CDR3aa: CSGGAGSYGQYF; CDR3nt: TGCAGTGGAGGTGCGGGATCCTACGGGCAGTACTTC; abundance: .; j_gene: TRBJ2-7; v_gene: TRBV20-1; d_gene: .
CDR3aa: CASSLNPGLGNQPQHF; CDR3nt: TGCGCCAGCAGCCTTAATCCGGGGCTGGGCAATCAGCCCCAGCATTTT; abundance: .; j_gene: TRBJ1-5; v_gene: TRBV5-1; d_gene: .
CDR3aa: CASRRLAGGPNNEQFF; CDR3nt: TGTGCCAGCAGGCGACTAGCGGGAGGGCCCAACAATGAGCAGTTCTTC; abundance: .; j_gene: TRBJ2-1; v_gene: TRBV11-2; d_gene: TRBD2
CDR3aa: CASSLAQGSPLHF; CDR3nt: TGTGCCAGCAGCTTAGCGCAGGGCTCACCCCTCCACTTT; abundance: .; j_gene: TRBJ1-6; v_gene: TRBV7-9; d_gene: .
CDR3aa: CASSSSTGLSSYEQYF; CDR3nt: TGTGCCAGCAGTTCCTCCACAGGGCTAAGCTCCTACGAGCAGTACTTC; abundance: few; j_gene: TRBJ2-7; v_gene: TRBV27; d_gene: .
CDR3aa: CASSHPMTSGKAGELFF; CDR3nt: TGCGCCAGCAGCCATCCGATGACTAGCGGGAAAGCCGGGGAGCTGTTTTTT; abundance: .; j_gene: TRBJ2-2; v_gene: TRBV4-1; d_gene: TRBD2
CDR3aa: CSVDFQGTEQFF; CDR3nt: TGCAGCGTTGATTTTCAGGGGACCGAGCAGTTCTTC; abundance: many; j_gene: TRBJ2-1; v_gene: TRBV29-1; d_gene: .